What follows describes a single T cell receptor (beta chain). Possible read error: a much larger clone is one base away. This entry is derived from a study of blood T cells in healthy people across ages. The V end was cut by 3 bases, the J end by 5 bases, with 28 bases between. The CDR3 spans 19 residues. For the second PCR, which ran for roughly 6 to 12 cycles, a sample-barcoded 5' primer and a J-beta primer mix were used. Tags on each cDNA molecule came from a template-switch adaptor with 12 random nucleotides. TCRdb redid the calling of the 5' RACE reads with MiXCR, one entry per CDR3 protein. The sample holds around 1,100,000 distinct CDR3 sequences, roughly two fifths seen once.

The clonotype comes from a man younger than 30 in good health. The gene calls are TRBV12-3 or TRBV12-4 and TRBJ1-2; possible D gene TRBD1, 6 bases. Sequencing input: blood. CDR3 bases: TGTGCCAGCAGTTTCCTCCTTAACGCCGGGACAACCCCATCTTATGGCTACACCTTC. Amino acids: CASSFLLNAGTTPSYGYTF.